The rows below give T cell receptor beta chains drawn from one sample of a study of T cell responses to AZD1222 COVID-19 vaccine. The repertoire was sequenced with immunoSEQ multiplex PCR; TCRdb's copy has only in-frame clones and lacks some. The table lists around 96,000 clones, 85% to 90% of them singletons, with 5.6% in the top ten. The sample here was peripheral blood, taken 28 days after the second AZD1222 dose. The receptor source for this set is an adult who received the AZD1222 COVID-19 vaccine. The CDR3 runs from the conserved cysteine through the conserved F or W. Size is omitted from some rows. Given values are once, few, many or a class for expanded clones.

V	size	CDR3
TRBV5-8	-	CASSLQGRTYNEQFF
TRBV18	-	CASSPPGQGFNYGYTF
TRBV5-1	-	CASSIQGINTEAFF
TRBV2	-	CASQDIQVPYF
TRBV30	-	CAWRSRDLNTEAFF
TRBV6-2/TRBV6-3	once	CASSYSGRDGYTF
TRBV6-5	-	CASTAGQTFGNEQFF
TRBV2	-	CASIGSQGRNSPLHF
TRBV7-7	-	CASSLARGPTNEQFF
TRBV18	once	CASSPPGLGEQYF
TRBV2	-	CASSGGTGGFEKLFF
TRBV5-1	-	CASSLGGLAGDEQFF
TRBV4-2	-	CASSQEGIGYGYTF
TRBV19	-	CASSITGMNTEAFF
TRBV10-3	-	CAISGASGSTQETQYF
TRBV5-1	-	CASSLDSGRAYEQYF
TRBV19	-	CASRIKMGTGELFF
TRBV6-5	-	CASSYSLGGGSPLHF
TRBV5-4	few	CASSGAGVGNTIYF
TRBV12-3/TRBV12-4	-	CASSFGSEETQYF
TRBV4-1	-	CASSQGRDYGYTF
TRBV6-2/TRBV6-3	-	CASSNQQGSAFF
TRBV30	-	CAWSRTGALSNEAFF
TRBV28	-	CASSPIRDNEQFF
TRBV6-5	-	CASRRQGAKNIQYF
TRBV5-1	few	CASSAGLNTEAFF
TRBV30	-	CAWSEGTATEAFF
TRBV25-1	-	CASSEYQGWAYNEQFF
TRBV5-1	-	CASSLEGQGLYEQYF
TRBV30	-	CAWSRGRDTEAFF
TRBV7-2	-	CASSPYGGYQNTEAFF
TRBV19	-	CASSPRTGSYEQYF
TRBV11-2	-	CASSFGRHEQFF
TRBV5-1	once	CASSLTGFGSYEQYF
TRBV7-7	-	CASSLAWNTGELFF
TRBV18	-	CASSPGVDEKLFF
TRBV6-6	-	CASSSPTSGRGEQYF
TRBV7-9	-	CASSFERGGEKAGELFF
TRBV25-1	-	CASSRQGGSNEQFF
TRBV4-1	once	CASTRTGANNEQFF
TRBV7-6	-	CASSLAGGAVTDTQYF
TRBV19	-	CASRDREGGEKLFF
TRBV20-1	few	CSARTDRELFF
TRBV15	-	CATSRRGGRTGELFF
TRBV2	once	CASRDRVNTEAFF
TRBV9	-	CASSVGRGVLTDTQYF
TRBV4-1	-	CASSQQGYNEKLFF
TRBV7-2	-	CASSPSSDRSYNEQFF
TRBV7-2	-	CASSLALTNYGYTF
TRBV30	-	CAWRRGQGTGELFF
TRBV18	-	CASSPLESVNTEAFF
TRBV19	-	CASRPGLANNEQFF
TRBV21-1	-	CASSGGAETQYF
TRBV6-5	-	CASRDQGLRAFF
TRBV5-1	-	CASQPSGNNEQFF